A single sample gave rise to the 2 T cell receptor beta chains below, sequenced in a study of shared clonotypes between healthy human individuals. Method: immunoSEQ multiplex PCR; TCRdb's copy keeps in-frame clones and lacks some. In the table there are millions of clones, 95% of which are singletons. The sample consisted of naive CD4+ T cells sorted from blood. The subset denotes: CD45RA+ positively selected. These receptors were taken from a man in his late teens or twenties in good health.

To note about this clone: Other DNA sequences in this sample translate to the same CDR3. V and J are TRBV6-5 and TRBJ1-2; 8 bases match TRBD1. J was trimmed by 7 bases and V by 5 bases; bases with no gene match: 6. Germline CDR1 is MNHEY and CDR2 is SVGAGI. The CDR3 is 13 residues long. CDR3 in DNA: TGTGCCAGCAGTCCAAACAGGGGGGGTGGCTACACCTTC. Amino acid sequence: CASSPNRGGGYTF.

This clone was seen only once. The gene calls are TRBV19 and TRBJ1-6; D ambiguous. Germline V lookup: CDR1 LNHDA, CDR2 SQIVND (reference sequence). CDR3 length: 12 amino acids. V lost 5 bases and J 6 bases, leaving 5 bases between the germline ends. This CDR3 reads CASSLGNSPLHF. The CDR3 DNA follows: TGTGCCAGTAGTCTGGGTAATTCACCCCTCCACTTT.